Below, 29 T cell receptor beta chains from the same sample are listed, as sequenced in a study of blood T cell repertoires in COVID-19. The table came from immunoSEQ multiplex PCR; TCRdb's copy has only in-frame clones and leaves some out. The profile covers around 260,000 clones, with roughly 85% appearing a single time and less than 15% taken by the ten largest. Sequenced: peripheral blood. These receptors were taken from a human donor in a cohort sampled during active COVID-19.

The chain employs TRBV11-2 and TRBJ2-1; 12 bases are shared with TRBD2. V dropped 4 bases and J dropped 9; count of bases not matched to a gene: 4. Germline V gives CDR1 SGHAT, CDR2 FQNNGV. The CDR3 sequence is 14 residues long. CDR3 in amino acids: CASSSTSGSGEQFF. CDR3 DNA: TGTGCCAGCAGCTCGACTAGCGGGAGCGGTGAGCAGTTCTTC.

The chain joins TRBV6-1 to TRBJ2-7; weak D call: TRBD2 (6 bases). Germline V gives CDR1 MNHNS, CDR2 SASEGT. This CDR3 contains 13 residues. The V gene lost 1 base and the J gene lost 5 bases, with 9 bases spanning the gap. CDR3 sequence (DNA): TGTGCCAGCAGTGAAGGGTGGGGGGACGAGCAGTACTTC. Translating it yields CASSEGWGDEQYF.

This chain joins TRBV18 and TRBJ2-7; TRBD2 matches at 11 bases. CDR3 length: 16 residues. V lost 5 bases, J lost 0 bases, and 6 bases stayed unmatched. Germline V CDR1 and CDR2: KGHSH, LQKENI. DNA of the CDR3: TGTGCCAGCTCAATACTAGCGGGAGTCAGCTCCTACGAGCAGTACTTC. Residues: CASSILAGVSSYEQYF. Filled out from reference TRBV18 and TRBJ2-7, the complete variable domain reads NAGVMQNPRHLVRRRGQEARLRCSPMKGHSHVYWYRQLPEEGLKFMVYLQKENIIDESGMPKERFSAEFPKEGPSILRIQQVVRGDSAAYFCASSILAGVSSYEQYFGPGTRLTVT.

V and J are TRBV29-1 and TRBJ2-3, with TRBD2 matching 9 bases. The V segment lost 2 bases and the J segment 2 bases; nucleotides outside the gene matches: 2. This CDR3 has 14 amino acids. CDR1 is SQVTM and CDR2 is ANQGSEA in the germline V gene. The CDR3 loop reads CSVELAGPTDTQYF. The DNA for the CDR3 is TGCAGCGTTGAACTAGCGGGGCCCACAGATACGCAGTATTTT.

The chain combines TRBV6-2 or TRBV6-3 with TRBJ2-7, with D possibly matching TRBD2 (6 bases). Germline V gene lookup returns CDR1 MNHEY and CDR2 SVGEGT. The CDR3 has 14 amino acids. Trimming removed 3 bases from V and 3 bases from J, with 12 bases in between. CDR3 DNA: TGTGCCAGCAGTTATCAAGAGGGAGGCTACGAGCAGTACTTC. Its protein is CASSYQEGGYEQYF.

V usage is TRBV14 and J usage is TRBJ2-1, with 10 bases matching TRBD1. Germline V gives CDR1 SGHDN, CDR2 FVKESK. Trimming removed 4 bases from V and 5 bases from J; junction bases left unmatched: 5. The CDR3 is 15 residues long. Here the CDR3 DNA reads TGTGCCAGCAGCCGAGACAGGGGGCGAAACAATGAGCAGTTCTTC. Translating it yields CASSRDRGRNNEQFF. The variable domain in full, with the rest retrieved from reference TRBV14 and TRBJ2-1, is EAGVTQFPSHSVIEKGQTVTLRCDPISGHDNLYWYRRVMGKEIKFLLHFVKESKQDESGMPNNRFLAERTGGTYSTLKVQPAELEDSGVYFCASSRDRGRNNEQFFGPGTRLTVL.

The rearrangement uses TRBV24-1 and TRBJ2-1; D possibly corresponds to TRBD2 (5 bases). This CDR3 is 13 amino acids long. With 3 bases removed from V and 8 bases from J, the gap between germline ends came to 10 bases. Germline CDR1 is KGHDR and CDR2 is SFDVKD. This CDR3 reads CATSDPGLDEQFF. The CDR3, as DNA: TGTGCCACCAGTGATCCCGGACTGGATGAGCAGTTCTTC.

This clone was observed a few times. This chain connects TRBV19 to TRBJ2-7, with 7 bases matching TRBD1. The CDR3 loop spans 13 amino acids. Germline V gives CDR1 LNHDA, CDR2 SQIVND (reference sequence). V shed 4 bases and J 2 bases; nucleotides not matched to a gene: 2. DNA of the CDR3: TGTGCCAGTAGTAGGGGGACAGCCTACGAGCAGTACTTC. Amino acid sequence: CASSRGTAYEQYF.

This sequence joins TRBV30 and TRBJ1-2; possibly TRBD1 for D (5 bases). In germline, CDR1 is GTSNPN, CDR2 SVGIG (reference sequence). V lost 1 base to trimming and J lost 4 bases, with 13 bases between them. The CDR3 loop spans 14 amino acids. The CDR3 DNA reads TGTGCCTGGAGTGCCCAGGGAGGTGGCTATGGCTACACCTTC. Translating gives CAWSAQGGGYGYTF.

The rearrangement uses TRBV12-3 or TRBV12-4 and TRBJ2-4; TRBD1 agrees at 7 bases. Losses at the gene ends were 3 bases for V and 10 bases for J; bases not matched to a gene: 6. This CDR3 is 13 amino acids long. CDR3 DNA: TGTGCCAGCAGTTTCGACAGGGTGGATATTCAGTACTTC. Protein product: CASSFDRVDIQYF.

The chain links TRBV9 to TRBJ2-7; 9 nucleotides match TRBD1. This CDR3 comprises 14 residues. Germline-derived CDR1 and CDR2 are SGDLS and YYNGEE. V was pared by 4 bases and J by 5 bases, with 7 bases of the junction left unmatched. The CDR3 bases are TGTGCCAGCAGCCCTGGACAGGGGTTCCACGAGCAGTACTTC. It encodes CASSPGQGFHEQYF.

V is TRBV19 and J is TRBJ1-2; 8 bases line up with TRBD1. Germline assignment: CDR1 LNHDA and CDR2 SQIVND (reference sequence). Losses at the gene ends were 4 bases for V and 7 bases for J; bases not matched to a gene: 14. This CDR3 spans 16 amino acids. The DNA for the CDR3 is TGTGCCAGTAGTAAATCCGATGGACAGGGACTTTTTGGCTACACCTTC. It codes for CASSKSDGQGLFGYTF. The complete variable domain, with remaining parts taken from reference TRBV19 and TRBJ1-2, reads DGGITQSPKYLFRKEGQNVTLSCEQNLNHDAMYWYRQDPGQGLRLIYYSQIVNDFQKGDIAEGYSVSREKKESFPLTVTSAQKNPTAFYLCASSKSDGQGLFGYTFGSGTRLTVV.

The gene calls are TRBV5-4 and TRBJ2-1; D uncertain. Germline-derived CDR1 and CDR2 are SGHNT and YYREEE (reference sequence). V was cut by 0 bases and J by 1 base, with 11 bases left in between. The CDR3 has 16 amino acids. CDR3 protein: CASSLDPAESYNEQFF. The DNA of the CDR3 is TGTGCCAGCAGCTTGGACCCTGCGGAATCCTACAATGAGCAGTTCTTC.

This sequence joins TRBV18 and TRBJ1-5, with unresolved D. Trimming took 1 base from V and 5 from J, leaving 6 bases between them. Germline lookup yields CDR1 KGHSH and CDR2 LQKENI. The CDR3 has 13 amino acids. The CDR3 here is CASSPQQDQPQHF. The CDR3 nucleotides read TGTGCCAGCTCACCACAGCAGGATCAGCCCCAGCATTTT.

The CDR3 is CATSDGVGELFF. DNA for the CDR3: TGTGCCACCAGTGACGGGGTCGGGGAGCTGTTTTTT. This chain links TRBV24-1 with TRBJ2-2; TRBD2 might be the D (5 bases). CDR3 length: 12 residues. CDR1 and CDR2 from the germline V gene are KGHDR and SFDVKD. The V end lost 4 bases, the J end lost 7 bases, and 6 bases lay between the germline ends.

As to this clone: Additional DNA sequences in this sample encode the identical CDR3. This rearrangement joins TRBV28 to TRBJ1-1; D is unclear. The germline gives CDR1 MDHEN, CDR2 SYDVKM. Trimming shortened V by 2 bases and J by 0 bases, and 7 bases separated the two germline ends. This CDR3 has 14 amino acids. The CDR3 region has the DNA TGTGCCAGCAGTTTAGGACTCCTGAACACTGAAGCTTTCTTT. It translates to CASSLGLLNTEAFF.

Comment on this clone: An end of the junction does not agree with germline; a read error may underlie this. The V call is TRBV7-9, the J call TRBJ2-7; tentatively, D is TRBD2 (5 bases). The CDR3 loop spans 12 amino acids. The V gene's germline CDR1 is SEHNR and CDR2 FQNEAQ (reference sequence). This CDR3 reads CASSLVRGGLLF. The CDR3 DNA follows: TGTGCCAGCAGCTTAGTTCGTGGCGGACTTCTCTTC.

V and J are TRBV7-9 and TRBJ1-4; D is possibly TRBD1 (5 bases). In germline, CDR1 is SEHNR, CDR2 FQNEAQ (reference sequence). Deletions cut 6 bases from V and 8 bases from J, with 16 bases between. CDR3 length: 14 amino acids. The CDR3 region has the DNA TGTGCCAGCAGAACCGCGGGGGGTGGAGAAAAACTGTTTTTT. Translated: CASRTAGGGEKLFF.

This clone appeared a few times. CDR3 sequence reads: CASSRGQGRIGSTDTQYF. CDR3 DNA: TGTGCCAGCAGTCGGGGACAGGGAAGGATCGGTAGCACAGATACGCAGTATTTT. The chain carries TRBV5-8 and TRBJ2-3; 9 nucleotides match TRBD1. Germline CDR1 reads SGHTS; CDR2 reads YDEGEE. The CDR3 sequence is 18 residues long. V trimming: 5 bases; J trimming: 0 bases; junction bases outside the gene matches: 13.

V is TRBV11-2 and J is TRBJ2-3, with a weak D call TRBD1 (5 bases). Per germline, CDR1 SGHAT and CDR2 FQNNGV. The CDR3 contains 15 residues. Trimming left V 6 bases short and J 4 bases short, with 17 bases between. CDR3 loop: CASSFNYIGADTQYF. The CDR3 nucleotides read TGTGCCAGCAGTTTCAATTACATAGGGGCAGATACGCAGTATTTT.

The chain has TRBV9 and TRBJ1-2; the D is unclear. From germline, CDR1 is SGDLS and CDR2 YYNGEE. Trimming left V 5 bases short and J 4 bases short, with 9 bases between. There are 12 residues in the CDR3. This CDR3 is CASRREAYGYTF. DNA for the CDR3: TGTGCCAGCAGAAGGGAGGCCTATGGCTACACCTTC.

J is TRBJ2-7 and V is TRBV28; possibly TRBD2 for D (6 bases). V gave up 4 bases and J gave up 7 bases, with 23 bases separating them. CDR1 and CDR2 (germline): MDHEN, SYDVKM. CDR3 length: 16 amino acids. The CDR3 loop reads CASSSGGARRAEEQYF. The CDR3, as DNA: TGTGCCAGCAGTTCGGGTGGGGCCCGGAGGGCGGAAGAGCAGTACTTC. Full variable domain (remainder filled in from reference TRBV28 and TRBJ2-7): DVKVTQSSRYLVKRTGEKVFLECVQDMDHENMFWYRQDPGLGLRLIYFSYDVKMKEKGDIPEGYSVSREKKERFSLILESASTNQTSMYLCASSSGGARRAEEQYFGPGTRLTVT.

This chain joins TRBV27 and TRBJ2-7, with 7 bases matching TRBD1. V was pared by 5 bases and J by 4 bases, with 11 bases of the junction left unmatched. The CDR3 runs to 15 residues. Germline V gene data show CDR1 as MNHEY and CDR2 as SMNVEV (reference sequence). In DNA form, the CDR3 reads TGTGCCAGCAGTAACCCGCGACAGGGAAAGTACGAGCAGTACTTC. It is translated as CASSNPRQGKYEQYF.

The rearrangement joins TRBV28 to TRBJ2-2, with D possibly being TRBD2 (6 bases). The CDR3 is made up of 18 amino acids. Trimming left V 0 bases short and J 8 bases short, with 22 bases between. CDR1 and CDR2 from the germline V gene are MDHEN and SYDVKM. The CDR3 DNA reads as TGTGCCAGCAGTTTATGGGGAGGCGCGGGTTCGTCGCGGGGGGAGCTGTTTTTT. Encoded protein: CASSLWGGAGSSRGELFF.

The V gene is TRBV19, the J gene TRBJ2-5; the D is unclear. The CDR3 spans 11 residues. Germline V gives CDR1 LNHDA, CDR2 SQIVND (reference sequence). V dropped 4 bases and J dropped 5 bases, with 5 bases sitting between them. CDR3 nucleotides: TGTGCCAGTAGTAGTAGCGAGACCCAGTACTTC. Protein: CASSSSETQYF.

This clone was counted many times. The chain employs TRBV6-2 or TRBV6-3 and TRBJ2-7; 8 nucleotides match TRBD2. CDR1 MNHEY and CDR2 SVGEGT come from the germline V gene. The ends lost 6 bases at V and 2 bases at J; junction bases unmatched: 9. The CDR3 extends over 15 amino acids. The CDR3 nucleotides read TGTGCCAGCAGCTCTGCGGGAGGAGGAACCTACGAGCAGTACTTC. This codes for CASSSAGGGTYEQYF.

This chain joins TRBV7-9 and TRBJ2-2; 8 bases fit TRBD1. The germline V gene encodes CDR1 SEHNR and CDR2 FQNEAQ (reference sequence). V was pared by 6 bases and J by 5 bases, with 8 bases of the junction left unmatched. The CDR3 is made up of 15 amino acids. The CDR3 nucleotides are TGTGCCAGCAGTCCCAGGACAGGGATGACCGGGGAGCTGTTTTTT. This codes for CASSPRTGMTGELFF.

The V call is TRBV5-5, the J call TRBJ1-1; TRBD1 is a possible D gene (6 bases). CDR1 SGHKS and CDR2 YYEKEE come from the germline V gene (reference sequence). The CDR3 length is 13 residues. Trimming shortened V by 3 bases and J by 5 bases, and 11 bases separated the two germline ends. The CDR3 reads CASSYTGKTEAFF. The DNA of the CDR3 is TGTGCCAGCAGCTATACAGGGAAGACTGAAGCTTTCTTT.

Ten or more counts support this clone. The CDR3 here is CASSSSGKGDEQFF. DNA for the CDR3: TGTGCCAGCAGCTCCAGCGGGAAGGGAGATGAGCAGTTCTTC. The rearrangement links TRBV11-1 to TRBJ2-1; 7 bases match TRBD2. The germline V gene encodes CDR1 SGHAT and CDR2 FQDESV (reference sequence). V shed 4 bases, J shed 8 bases, and the junction held 8 bases outside the gene matches. This CDR3 has 14 amino acids.